This T cell receptor (beta chain) came from a study of response to subunit inactivated influenza vaccine. This clonotype was found many times. Its antigen is unidentified. TCRdb called the RT-PCR reads again in MiXCR, with one record for every CDR3 protein. The table includes around 200,000 distinct CDR3 sequences, roughly 8.7% detected once. Whole-study results and caveats: After each seasonal influenza vaccination, few new T cells are recruited, the authors suggested.

The source of this sequence is a man aged 45-65 years who received an inactivated influenza vaccine. Specimen: non-naive T cells sorted from PBMCs, collected on the day of vaccination.

The CDR3 region has the DNA TGTGCCAGCAGGGAGAACTCTGGGGCCAACGTCCTGACTTTC. Its translation: CASRENSGANVLTF. This sequence joins TRBV12-3 or TRBV12-4 and TRBJ2-6; D not certain. The CDR3 spans 14 residues. Trimming took off 6 bases at V and 0 bases at J, with 6 bases between the two ends.